The present T cell receptor (beta chain) was sequenced within a study of OX40 agonist ivuxolimab in advanced cancers. Some clones are missing from TCRdb's copy, which holds only in-frame ones; the method was immunoSEQ multiplex PCR. The repertoire holds some 120,000 clones, with roughly 90% as singletons. Autoimmune disease history or systemic immunosuppression barred patients. Germline values: CDR1 SGHRS, CDR2 YFSETQ. This CDR3 has 17 amino acids. V gave up 0 bases and J gave up 0 bases, with 13 bases separating them. The chain employs TRBV5-1 and TRBJ1-3, with unresolved D. The sequences come from CD4+ or CD8+ T cells sorted from blood, collected in a trial of the OX40 agonist ivuxolimab. The sequence was collected from an adult with an advanced solid tumor such as melanoma, head and neck, liver or kidney cancer. The DNA for the CDR3 is TGCGCCAGCAGCTTGGTTGTGGGAACCAACTCTGGAAACACCATATATTTT. This encodes CASSLVVGTNSGNTIYF. Together with reference TRBV5-1 and TRBJ1-3, the CDR3 gives the full variable domain: KAGVTQTPRYLIKTRGQQVTLSCSPISGHRSVSWYQQTPGQGLQFLFEYFSETQRNKGNFPGRFSGRQFSNSRSEMNVSTLELGDSALYLCASSLVVGTNSGNTIYFGEGSWLTVV.